Included here is one T cell receptor (beta chain) sequence, with context. What it recognizes is unknown. V shed 2 bases and J shed 3 bases, with 11 bases lying between them. The CDR3 has 14 amino acids. Germline V CDR1 and CDR2: SNHLY, FYNNEI. Treatment specified: oral pan-JAK inhibitor, 5-10 mg twice daily. Both peripheral blood and punch biopsies of lesional scalp skin were obtained from patients who had alopecia areata. The sample is drawn from a study of CD8+ T cells in alopecia areata. Study-wide findings and caveats: Among patients, TCR sharing was less clear than in mice, a difference possibly due in part to HLA diversity in the patient population. Higher clonality and more expanded CD8+ clones appeared in lesional than normal scalp. With tofacitinib ongoing, many expanded lesional clones persisted in both scalp and blood.

Once RNA had been extracted, it was reverse transcribed into cDNA to act as the sequencing template. The repertoire was sequenced with immunoSEQ multiplex PCR; TCRdb's copy has only in-frame clones and lacks some. Here the sample spans roughly 5,900 clones, under 75% being singletons. The chain employs TRBV2 and TRBJ2-7; TRBD1 is a possible D gene (6 bases). This TCR derives from a human donor with alopecia areata. Specimen: skin, collected at roughly week 30, from a patient treated with tofacitinib. CDR3 sequence: CASSETGTSYEQYF. The DNA for the CDR3 is TGTGCCAGCAGTGAAACGGGGACAAGCTACGAGCAGTACTTC.